This T cell receptor (beta chain) was found in a study of Tregs in tolerant kidney transplant recipients (dated by TCRdb to about 2019). For context, the study as a whole: The study used TCRbeta sequencing to identify donor-specific regulatory T cells before combined kidney and bone marrow transplantation, then tracked those cells after transplant. Several methods of expanding Tregs specific for an allogeneic donor were compared by TCRbeta repertoire sequencing in a few healthy controls.

With respect to this clone: Its antigen specificity is not known. Qualities for individual bases were not recorded, and no much larger clone is one base off.

For TCRbeta CDR3 sequencing, genomic DNA was extracted from sorted cells using the QIAGEN DNeasy Blood and Tissue Kit. High-throughput TCRbeta CDR3 sequencing, including PCR amplification with bias correction and internal controls, was performed commercially through immunoSEQ. As for how the authors treated the data: Unique productive TCRbeta sequences were defined by CDR3 nucleotide sequence where primers matched, otherwise by CDR3 amino acid sequence with Vbeta and Jbeta genes. To correct sorting error, sequences shared between sorted populations at a frequency ratio of 2:1 or less were removed; the rest were assigned to the higher population. A sequence counted as donor-reactive if, in CFSE-low cells, the sequence had a frequency of at least 0.01% and was expanded at least 5-fold compared with unstimulated cells. Repertoire divergence was quantified by Jensen-Shannon divergence calculated from the top 100 TCRbeta sequences ranked by frequency. For samples with multiple sequencing runs, sorting error was corrected in each run separately before the runs were combined. TCRdb limited this immuneACCESS table to in-frame rearrangements with V and J called. A share of clones is missing; checked studies link under half to unresolved V genes, and the rest is unexplained. Clone size and the V and J calls come from that table; the DNA yielded D and trimming. The sample records approximately 260,000 clones, about 86% of which are singletons. Jointly, the top ten make up under 0.65% of the sample.

What the study reported, not specific to this receptor: Expanding Tregs with activated donor B cells appeared to identify the most biologically relevant and donor-specific TCRbeta repertoire. Biological reproducibility was not examined directly, but technical replication error appeared to be minimal. The study was constrained by small patient numbers, and validation of the findings is required in larger populations and under other immunosuppression protocols.

The CDR3 runs 16 amino acids, cysteine and phenylalanine included. CDR3 DNA only is kept here, 48 bases in frame from base 1. The V and J ends are trimmed by 3 bases and 0 bases, leaving 9 bases between them. Via the germline V gene (reference sequence), CDR1 is LNHDA and CDR2 SQIVND. Unstimulated Tregs (CD4+CD25+CD127-), CD4+ non-Tregs (CD4+CD25-), CD4 and CD8 cells were FACS-sorted from thawed PBMCs. Blood from healthy controls was obtained either from healthy volunteers or as purchased buffy coats. Healthy control blood was processed by Ficoll density gradient to PBMCs and cryopreserved; patient PBMCs were collected before and after transplant.

Source material: CD4+ T cells from blood. This clonotype was obtained from a human donor in good health. Rearrangement joined TRBV19 to TRBJ2-6, with no D gene named confidently. The CDR3 is CASSMRASSGANVLTF. The nucleotide sequence reads TGTGCCAGTAGTATGCGAGCCAGCTCTGGGGCCAACGTCCTGACTTTC. Supplemented by the reference TRBV19 and TRBJ2-6 proteins around the CDR3, the complete variable domain is DGGITQSPKYLFRKEGQNVTLSCEQNLNHDAMYWYRQDPGQGLRLIYYSQIVNDFQKGDIAEGYSVSREKKESFPLTVTSAQKNPTAFYLCASSMRASSGANVLTFGAGSRLTVL.